This entry lists 30 T cell receptor beta chains sequenced from one sample in a study of OX40 agonist ivuxolimab in advanced cancers. Sequencing was performed with immunoSEQ multiplex PCR; in TCRdb, only in-frame clones are kept and a portion is missing. The data contain fewer than 20,000 clones, about 76% of them seen just once; the ten biggest clones take up 20% to 30%. The material sequenced was CD4+ or CD8+ T cells sorted from blood, taken in a trial of the OX40 agonist ivuxolimab. These receptors were taken from an adult with an advanced solid tumor such as melanoma, head and neck, liver or kidney cancer.

V usage is TRBV2 and J usage is TRBJ2-7; 13 bases align to TRBD2. There are 14 residues in the CDR3. CDR1 is SNHLY, CDR2 FYNNEI, per germline. The DNA for the CDR3 is TGTGTCATGGGGACTAGCGGGGATCCTCGGGAGCAGTACTTC. This codes for CVMGTSGDPREQYF.

The V call is TRBV7-9, the J call TRBJ1-1; no reliable D call. Deletions cut 0 bases from V and 6 bases from J, with 5 bases between. The CDR3 has 12 amino acids. Germline V lookup: CDR1 SEHNR, CDR2 FQNEAQ (reference sequence). CDR3 coding DNA: TGTGCCAGCAGCTTAGCGGGCTCTGAAGCTTTCTTT. This codes for CASSLAGSEAFF. Supplemented by reference TRBV7-9 and TRBJ1-1, the full variable domain reads DTGVSQNPRHKITKRGQNVTFRCDPISEHNRLYWYRQTLGQGPEFLTYFQNEAQLEKSRLLSDRFSAERPKGSFSTLEIQRTEQGDSAMYLCASSLAGSEAFFGQGTRLTVV.

This sequence joins TRBV6-5 and TRBJ2-2, with D possibly TRBD2 on 6 matching bases. Germline-derived CDR1 and CDR2 are MNHEY and SVGAGI. Trimming took off 6 bases at V and 6 bases at J, with 11 bases between the two ends. There are 13 residues in the CDR3. For the CDR3, the DNA is TGTGCCAGCAGGGCTTGGGGGGCCGGGGAGCTGTTTTTT. The encoded protein is CASRAWGAGELFF.

The V call is TRBV4-1, the J call TRBJ1-1, with 10 bases that match TRBD1. CDR1 and CDR2 from the germline V gene are MGHRA and YSYEKL. The V segment lost 6 bases and the J segment 1 base; nucleotides outside the gene matches: 11. The CDR3 has 17 amino acids. The CDR3 region is CASRFTGTGDRNTEAFF. CDR3 coding DNA: TGCGCCAGCAGATTCACCGGGACAGGGGATAGGAACACTGAAGCTTTCTTT.

This rearrangement joins TRBV6-5 to TRBJ1-2; 9 bases map to TRBD1. V shed 6 bases, J shed 4 bases, and the junction held 3 bases outside the gene matches. CDR1 is MNHEY and CDR2 is SVGAGI in the germline V gene. This CDR3 comprises 13 residues. Here the CDR3 reads CASRGQGLYGYTF. In DNA, the CDR3 is TGTGCCAGCAGGGGACAGGGCCTCTATGGCTACACCTTC.

The chain combines TRBV18 with TRBJ2-1; tentatively, D is TRBD1 or TRBD2 (6 bases each). Trimming left V 1 base short and J 3 bases short, with 22 bases between. This CDR3 contains 19 residues. Germline CDR1 KGHSH, CDR2 LQKENI. CDR3 residues: CASSPLKGFSGAHYNEQFF. The CDR3, as DNA: TGTGCCAGCTCACCACTTAAAGGTTTCTCGGGGGCTCACTACAATGAGCAGTTCTTC.

A few counts support this clone. This chain uses TRBV5-6 with TRBJ1-6, with a weak D call TRBD1 (6 bases). Between the trimmed V and J ends, which lost 6 bases and 7 bases, there was a span of 14 bases. Germline V gene data show CDR1 as SGHDT and CDR2 as YYEEEE. The CDR3 runs 14 residues. The CDR3: CASTISGTNSPLHF. The CDR3 DNA reads as TGTGCCAGCACTATCTCCGGGACAAATTCACCCCTCCACTTT.

The chain links TRBV6-8 to TRBJ2-1; D may be TRBD2 (5 bases). The CDR3 extends over 14 amino acids. The V end was cut by 5 bases, the J end by 3 bases, with 11 bases between. Germline values: CDR1 MNHGY, CDR2 SAAAGT. The CDR3 spells CASSMTGNYNEQFF. The CDR3 nucleotides are TGTGCCAGCAGTATGACCGGGAACTACAATGAGCAGTTCTTC.

The V and J genes are TRBV7-9 and TRBJ2-2, with 8 bases fitting TRBD2. The CDR3 length is 15 residues. Germline V lookup: CDR1 SEHNR, CDR2 FQNEAQ (reference sequence). Trimming at V came to 4 bases and at J to 5 bases, leaving 6 bases not matched to a gene. CDR3 sequence: CASSSGLERTGELFF. In DNA, the CDR3 is TGTGCCAGCAGCTCGGGACTAGAAAGGACCGGGGAGCTGTTTTTT.

This clone qualifies as medium-sized. As DNA, the CDR3 is TGTGCCAGCAGTTGGGACAGGAATAATTCACCCCTCCACTTT. Amino acid sequence: CASSWDRNNSPLHF. The chain recombines TRBV25-1 with TRBJ1-6; 8 nucleotides agree with TRBD1. The germline V gene has CDR1 MGHDK and CDR2 SYGVNS. Trimming removed 5 bases from V and 5 bases from J; junction bases left unmatched: 2. This CDR3 region has 14 residues.

This chain links TRBV4-2 with TRBJ2-1, with TRBD2 identical over 14 bases. The CDR3 covers 18 residues. Germline V gene sequence: CDR1 LGHNA, CDR2 YNFKEQ. Germline trimming cut 2 bases from V and 5 bases from J; bases unmatched to any gene: 8. CDR3 in DNA: TGTGCCAGCAGCCAATTCATAAGGGGACTAGCGGGGGACAATGAGCAGTTCTTC. As protein: CASSQFIRGLAGDNEQFF.

The chain carries TRBV7-8 and TRBJ2-2; D uncertain. V shed 5 bases and J shed 1 base, with 8 bases lying between them. Germline V gene lookup returns CDR1 SGHVS and CDR2 FQNEAQ. This CDR3 region has 14 residues. CDR3 protein: CASSARMNTGELFF. Here the CDR3 DNA reads TGTGCCAGCAGCGCCAGGATGAACACCGGGGAGCTGTTTTTT. Using reference TRBV7-8 and TRBJ2-2 for the parts outside the CDR3, the full variable domain is GAGVSQSPRYKVAKRGQDVALRCDPISGHVSLFWYQQALGQGPEFLTYFQNEAQLDKSGLPSDRFFAERPEGSVSTLKIQRTQQEDSAVYLCASSARMNTGELFFGEGSRLTVL.

This clone turned up a few times. This rearrangement joins TRBV19 to TRBJ2-7; D gene uncertain. Germline CDR1 reads LNHDA; CDR2 reads SQIVND (reference sequence). V dropped 5 bases and J dropped 1 base, with 9 bases sitting between them. CDR3 length: 13 residues. CDR3 sequence reads: CASSLAVSYEQYF. The CDR3 coding sequence is TGTGCCAGTAGTCTCGCGGTATCCTACGAGCAGTACTTC.

This clone was picked up a small number of times. The CDR3 nucleotides are TGTGCCAGCAGTTTATTTCGGGGGGCGAATCCCCAGCATTTT. Translation gives CASSLFRGANPQHF. This sequence joins TRBV27 and TRBJ1-5, with D possibly matching TRBD1 (6 bases). The CDR3 consists of 14 residues. Germline lookup yields CDR1 MNHEY and CDR2 SMNVEV (reference sequence). V was trimmed by 1 base and J by 10 bases, leaving 14 bases between them.

The rearrangement uses TRBV11-2 and TRBJ2-1, with 11 bases identical to TRBD2. CDR1 is SGHAT, CDR2 FQNNGV, per germline. Trimming cost V 1 base and J 9 bases; bases outside gene matches: 5. This CDR3 comprises 15 residues. This CDR3 reads CASSLGLAGSPEQFF. The CDR3 DNA sequence: TGTGCCAGCAGCTTAGGACTAGCGGGGTCCCCTGAGCAGTTCTTC.

The CDR3 DNA follows: TGTGCCAGTAGTATTTTAGCAGGGGAAGAGCAGTACTTC. The encoded protein is CASSILAGEEQYF. This chain joins TRBV19 and TRBJ2-7; TRBD1 is a possible D gene (6 bases). V was pared by 3 bases and J by 7 bases, with 13 bases between. The CDR3 length is 13 residues. Germline V gene lookup returns CDR1 LNHDA and CDR2 SQIVND (reference sequence).

The chain joins TRBV9 to TRBJ2-1, with D perhaps matching TRBD2 (7 bases). The CDR3 runs 14 residues. Germline CDR1 and CDR2: SGDLS and YYNGEE. Deletions cut 4 bases from V and 9 bases from J, with 17 bases between. The CDR3 region has the DNA TGTGCCAGCAGCTTGGCTAGCGGAGGGGGTGAGCAGTTCTTC. This encodes CASSLASGGGEQFF.

J is TRBJ1-2 and V is TRBV4-1, with 7 bases fitting TRBD1. CDR1 and CDR2 from the germline V gene are MGHRA and YSYEKL. J was trimmed by 6 bases and V by 2 bases; bases with no gene match: 3. CDR3 length: 13 residues. Here the CDR3 reads CASSQPGGHGYTF. The CDR3 DNA sequence: TGCGCCAGCAGCCAACCAGGGGGGCATGGCTACACCTTC.

The CDR3 region is CASSQGGRTEAFF. The CDR3 DNA sequence: TGTGCCAGCAGCCAAGGCGGGAGAACTGAAGCTTTCTTT. The chain employs TRBV4-2 and TRBJ1-1, with D unresolved. This CDR3 has 13 amino acids. The V end lost 1 base, the J end lost 5 bases, and 8 bases lay between the germline ends. Germline V lookup: CDR1 LGHNA, CDR2 YNFKEQ.

This clone was seen just once. This sequence joins TRBV4-2 and TRBJ1-1; a weak D match, TRBD1 (5 bases). V lost 4 bases, J lost 4 bases, and 10 bases lay in between. Germline CDR1 reads LGHNA; CDR2 reads YNFKEQ. The CDR3 length is 13 residues. CDR3 DNA: TGTGCCAGCAGCCCAGGGATTGGCACTGAAGCTTTCTTT. Its protein product is CASSPGIGTEAFF.

The chain has TRBV2 and TRBJ1-2, with D unresolved. Between the trimmed V and J ends, which lost 3 bases and 1 base, there was a span of 0 bases. The length of the CDR3 is 11 residues. The germline V gene has CDR1 SNHLY and CDR2 FYNNEI. This CDR3 reads CASSDNYGYTF. As DNA, the CDR3 is TGTGCCAGCAGTGATAACTATGGCTACACCTTC.

The chain carries TRBV5-1 and TRBJ2-7, with TRBD1 identical over 7 bases. J gave up 6 bases and V 0 bases, and 6 bases lay outside the gene matches. Germline V gene lookup returns CDR1 SGHRS and CDR2 YFSETQ. The CDR3 extends over 14 amino acids. The chain's CDR3 is CASSLGQGLSEQYF. CDR3 bases: TGCGCCAGCAGCTTGGGACAGGGTTTGAGCGAGCAGTACTTC. Combining the CDR3 with reference TRBV5-1 and TRBJ2-7 gives the whole variable domain KAGVTQTPRYLIKTRGQQVTLSCSPISGHRSVSWYQQTPGQGLQFLFEYFSETQRNKGNFPGRFSGRQFSNSRSEMNVSTLELGDSALYLCASSLGQGLSEQYFGPGTRLTVT.

The chain uses TRBV21-1 and TRBJ1-2; the table calls TRBD1, which could not be checked here. TRBV21-1 corresponds to a pseudogene. This CDR3 contains 18 residues. As DNA, the CDR3 is TGTGCCAGCAGCAAGAGGGGGGACAGGGGGAGCGTTAACTATGGCTACACCTTC. It codes for CASSKRGDRGSVNYGYTF.

This sequence joins TRBV27 and TRBJ2-5; D call uncertain. The V gene lost 3 bases and the J gene lost 4 bases, with 12 bases spanning the gap. The CDR3 totals 14 residues. Looked up from germline, CDR1 is MNHEY and CDR2 is SMNVEV (reference sequence). CDR3 sequence reads: CASSFARGGETQYF. In DNA, the CDR3 is TGTGCCAGCAGTTTTGCCAGAGGCGGAGAGACCCAGTACTTC.

The chain couples TRBV19 to TRBJ2-1; TRBD1 is a possible D gene (6 bases). The germline V gene encodes CDR1 LNHDA and CDR2 SQIVND (reference sequence). Trimming took off 0 bases at V and 6 bases at J, with 9 bases between the two ends. CDR3 length: 14 residues. CDR3 in amino acids: CASSIESGVNEQFF. DNA for the CDR3: TGTGCCAGTAGTATAGAGTCAGGGGTCAATGAGCAGTTCTTC.

The chain combines TRBV9 with TRBJ2-3, with 10 positions matching TRBD2. After removal of 3 bases from V and 2 bases from J, the junction contained 3 bases not matched to a gene. CDR1 is SGDLS and CDR2 is YYNGEE in the germline V gene. The CDR3 length is 15 residues. CDR3 sequence reads: CASSAGLADTDTQYF. CDR3 sequence (DNA): TGTGCCAGCAGCGCCGGACTAGCGGACACAGATACGCAGTATTTT.

Remarks on this clone: Different DNA sequences within this sample yield the same CDR3. V usage is TRBV25-1 and J usage is TRBJ1-1; possibly TRBD1 for D (6 bases). V was trimmed by 6 bases and J by 3 bases, leaving 11 bases between them. There are 13 residues in the CDR3. Germline lookup yields CDR1 MGHDK and CDR2 SYGVNS. Here the CDR3 DNA reads TGTGCCAGCAGAAGGGGGGGATACACTGAAGCTTTCTTT. Translation gives CASRRGGYTEAFF. Looking up the rest from reference TRBV25-1 and TRBJ1-1 gives the full variable domain: EADIYQTPRYLVIGTGKKITLECSQTMGHDKMYWYQQDPGMELHLIHYSYGVNSTEKGDLSSESTVSRIRTEHFPLTLESARPSHTSQYLCASRRGGYTEAFFGQGTRLTVV.

This sequence joins TRBV10-3 and TRBJ2-1, with 12 bases lining up with TRBD2. The ends lost 3 bases at V and 10 bases at J; junction bases unmatched: 13. CDR1 is ENHRY and CDR2 is SYGVKD in the germline V gene. This CDR3 is built from 17 residues. DNA of the CDR3: TGTGCCATCAGTGACTACGAAACTAGCGGGGGGCCAATGGAGCAGTTCTTC. Its protein is CAISDYETSGGPMEQFF.

This clone is a singleton in its sample. The rearrangement uses TRBV4-1 and TRBJ2-3; D is uncertain. The V gene's germline CDR1 is MGHRA and CDR2 YSYEKL. This CDR3 region has 13 residues. Between the trimmed V and J ends, which lost 5 bases and 3 bases, there was a span of 9 bases. The CDR3 is CASSSAPTDTQYF. In DNA, the CDR3 is TGCGCCAGCAGCTCGGCCCCGACAGATACGCAGTATTTT.

CDR3 region: CASSFGGLGQPQHF. CDR3 bases: TGTGCCAGCAGCTTCGGGGGGCTCGGGCAGCCCCAGCATTTT. The chain carries TRBV7-9 and TRBJ1-5, with D possibly matching TRBD1 (6 bases). V shed 3 bases and J shed 7 bases, with 13 bases lying between them. CDR1 SEHNR and CDR2 FQNEAQ come from the germline V gene (reference sequence). This CDR3 contains 14 residues.